The next 31 T cell receptor beta chains were all read from a single sample in a study of post-analysis software for immune sequencing data. Their recognized antigens are unknown. Carried by the TCR beta cDNA libraries were unique molecular identifiers. TCRdb redid the calling of the PCR reads with MiXCR, one entry per CDR3 protein. Of about 820,000 distinct CDR3 sequences listed, approximately 57% are singletons. Study-wide findings and caveats: A few TRBV segments occurring more often in patients than controls included TRBV5-6, TRBV5-1 and TRBV20-1.

Material for sequencing was blood. These receptors came from a girl between 10 and 17 years old with multiple sclerosis.

The chain links TRBV5-1 to TRBJ2-3, with 13 bases matching TRBD2. J lost 0 bases, V lost 6 bases, and 4 bases had no gene match. The germline V gene has CDR1 SGHRS and CDR2 YFSETQ. The CDR3 extends over 16 amino acids. The CDR3 nucleotides read TGCGCCAGCACCCCGGGACTAGCGGGGAGCACAGATACGCAGTATTTT. As protein: CASTPGLAGSTDTQYF.

This rearrangement joins TRBV30 to TRBJ2-1, with D uncertain. Germline V gene sequence: CDR1 GTSNPN, CDR2 SVGIG (reference sequence). The V end was cut by 5 bases, the J end by 9 bases, with 11 bases between. This CDR3 is built from 11 residues. The CDR3, as DNA: TGTGCCTGGGGCTGGGGTAGTGAGCAGTTCTTC. The encoded protein is CAWGWGSEQFF.

This clonotype was seen only a few times. The gene calls are TRBV9 and TRBJ1-2; D unclear. The V gene lost 0 bases and the J gene lost 6 bases, with 9 bases spanning the gap. Looked up from germline, CDR1 is SGDLS and CDR2 is YYNGEE. The CDR3 runs to 13 residues. CDR3 loop: CASSVEGRNGYTF. As DNA, the CDR3 is TGTGCCAGCAGCGTAGAGGGTCGGAATGGCTACACCTTC.

The genes are TRBV29-1 and TRBJ1-2, with D tentatively TRBD1 (5 bases). V was clipped by 1 base and J by 5 bases, with 20 bases between them. The CDR3 totals 16 residues. Germline V gives CDR1 SQVTM, CDR2 ANQGSEA. CDR3: CSVEGAGPSARYGYTF. The CDR3 bases are TGCAGCGTTGAAGGGGCAGGGCCCTCTGCGCGGTATGGCTACACCTTC.

The chain is built from TRBV20-1 and TRBJ1-4; perhaps TRBD1 as D (6 bases). The CDR3 loop spans 17 amino acids. From germline, CDR1 is DFQATT and CDR2 SNEGSKA (reference sequence). V was shortened by 0 bases and J by 0 bases, with 14 bases between the two germline ends. CDR3 DNA sequence: TGCAGTGCTAGAGAGGACAGCGCTATAGCAACTAATGAAAAACTGTTTTTT. Translating gives CSAREDSAIATNEKLFF.

The chain's CDR3 is CASSYSEFVWTEAFF. CDR3 bases: TGTGCCAGCAGTTATTCCGAGTTCGTATGGACTGAAGCTTTCTTT. The J gene is TRBJ1-1, the V gene TRBV6-2 or TRBV6-3; D not certain. Trimming pared 3 bases from V and 5 bases from J, leaving 16 bases between. Germline CDR1 is MNHEY and CDR2 is SVGEGT. This CDR3 region has 15 residues.

This clonotype was seen more than once but under ten times. V usage is TRBV29-1 and J usage is TRBJ2-1, with TRBD1 matching over 9 bases. Germline V CDR1 and CDR2: SQVTM, ANQGSEA. This CDR3 is 15 amino acids long. V dropped 8 bases and J dropped 1; count of bases not matched to a gene: 9. The CDR3 region has the DNA TGCAGCCTTCGACAGGGGGGATCTTCCTACAATGAGCAGTTCTTC. It codes for CSLRQGGSSYNEQFF.

The rearrangement uses TRBV7-2 and TRBJ2-4, with TRBD2 identical over 8 bases. V was pared by 3 bases and J by 0 bases, with 4 bases of the junction left unmatched. From germline, CDR1 is SGHTA and CDR2 FQGNSA. CDR3 length: 16 residues. In nucleotides, the CDR3 is TGTGCCAGCAGCTTTAGCGGGGATCTAGCCAAAAACATTCAGTACTTC. Its translation: CASSFSGDLAKNIQYF.

V and J are TRBV9 and TRBJ1-2, with D tentatively TRBD1 (6 bases). Trimming cost V 1 base and J 4 bases, with 11 bases left between them. The CDR3 totals 14 residues. Germline V gives CDR1 SGDLS, CDR2 YYNGEE. The DNA for the CDR3 is TGTGCCAGCAGCGTATTCCCAGGGGCCTATGGCTACACCTTC. It specifies CASSVFPGAYGYTF.

The V and J genes are TRBV5-1 and TRBJ1-4; possibly TRBD1 for D (5 bases). The CDR3 runs 16 residues. Germline CDR1 is SGHRS and CDR2 is YFSETQ. The ends were cut back, 9 bases at V and 2 bases at J, with 20 bases in the middle. CDR3 protein: CATILSGTKTNEKLFF. CDR3 bases: TGCGCCACTATCCTTTCCGGGACGAAGACTAATGAAAAACTGTTTTTT.

This clonotype turned up a few times. The J gene is TRBJ2-7, the V gene TRBV29-1; no reliable D call. Near its end, the DNA agrees better with TRBJ2-5, so the J call may be wrong. Germline CDR1 and CDR2: SQVTM and ANQGSEA. The CDR3 length is 13 residues. The CDR3 region is CSVDYGGPQTQYF. The CDR3 DNA is TGCAGCGTTGATTATGGTGGACCCCAGACCCAGTACTTC.

This clonotype has a handful of counts. The chain combines TRBV3-1 with TRBJ2-3, with D hard to call. Germline CDR1 LGHDT, CDR2 YNNKEL (reference sequence). This CDR3 is built from 12 residues. V gave up 6 bases and J gave up 2 bases, with 6 bases separating them. In nucleotides, the CDR3 is TGTGCCAGCAGGGGGAACACAGATACGCAGTATTTT. As protein: CASRGNTDTQYF.

J is TRBJ2-1 and V is TRBV4-1; 7 nucleotides line up with TRBD2. The trim removed 3 bases at V and 6 bases at J, leaving 11 bases unmatched. Germline CDR1 and CDR2: MGHRA and YSYEKL. The CDR3 spans 16 residues. CDR3: CASSQAGLMISNEQFF. DNA of the CDR3: TGCGCCAGCAGCCAGGCGGGACTAATGATTTCCAATGAGCAGTTCTTC.

This clonotype was detected only once. The gene calls are TRBV5-6 and TRBJ1-2, with 7 bases matching TRBD1. This CDR3 contains 15 residues. V was pared by 6 bases and J by 5 bases, with 13 bases of the junction left unmatched. CDR1 and CDR2 (germline): SGHDT, YYEEEE. The CDR3 DNA sequence: TGTGCCAGCAACTCATGGACAGGAAACATATATGGCTACACCTTC. Its protein is CASNSWTGNIYGYTF.

The chain uses TRBV15 and TRBJ2-2, with 9 bases aligning to TRBD1. Trimming at V came to 6 bases and at J to 6 bases, leaving 8 bases not matched to a gene. Germline V lookup: CDR1 LNHNV, CDR2 YYDKDF (reference sequence). The CDR3 loop spans 15 amino acids. CDR3 DNA: TGTGCCACCAGGGACGGGACAGGGTTTCCCGGGGAGCTGTTTTTT. As protein: CATRDGTGFPGELFF.

The chain couples TRBV10-3 to TRBJ2-1; possibly TRBD2 for D (5 bases). Trimming took 8 bases from V and 7 from J, leaving 6 bases between them. The V gene's germline CDR1 is ENHRY and CDR2 SYGVKD. The CDR3 has 10 amino acids. The chain's CDR3 is CAIGENEQFF. In DNA form, the CDR3 reads TGTGCCATCGGGGAGAATGAGCAGTTCTTC.

Written as DNA, the CDR3 is TGCAGTGCTCAAAGGACAGCCTACAATGAGCAGTTCTTC. It is translated as CSAQRTAYNEQFF. This chain connects TRBV20-1 to TRBJ2-1; TRBD1 might be the D (6 bases). CDR1 and CDR2 (germline): DFQATT, SNEGSKA (reference sequence). The CDR3 contains 13 residues. V was pared by 5 bases and J by 2 bases, with 10 bases between.

The rearrangement uses TRBV13 and TRBJ2-1; D is undetermined. Germline CDR1 reads PRHDT; CDR2 reads FYEKMQ (reference sequence). Trimming took 3 bases from V and 5 from J, leaving 17 bases between them. The CDR3 is 16 residues long. For the CDR3, the DNA is TGTGCCAGCAGCTTCCCCCTACCCGGGTTCGACAATGAGCAGTTCTTC. It codes for CASSFPLPGFDNEQFF.

The chain links TRBV6-5 to TRBJ2-1, with 7 bases aligning to TRBD2. CDR3 length equals 15 residues. Germline CDR1 is MNHEY and CDR2 is SVGAGI. V was pared by 6 bases and J by 3 bases, with 8 bases of the junction left unmatched. The CDR3 bases are TGTGCCAGCAGGGGCGGGAGTCTCGGCTACAATGAGCAGTTCTTC. It translates to CASRGGSLGYNEQFF.

This clonotype has just a few counts. The chain is built from TRBV10-3 and TRBJ1-1; no definite D call. The CDR3 extends over 14 amino acids. V gave up 4 bases and J gave up 5 bases, with 14 bases separating them. Germline CDR1 is ENHRY and CDR2 is SYGVKD. CDR3 nucleotides: TGTGCCATCAGTGCAGAATTTCCCGGTACTGAAGCTTTCTTT. Protein product: CAISAEFPGTEAFF.

The chain recombines TRBV20-1 with TRBJ2-3; 11 positions match TRBD2. The J segment lost 1 base and the V segment lost 5 bases, leaving 2 bases of the junction unmatched. This CDR3 spans 14 amino acids. Germline V gene data show CDR1 as DFQATT and CDR2 as SNEGSKA (reference sequence). The CDR3 here is CSAPTSGGTDTQYF. The DNA of the CDR3 is TGCAGTGCTCCGACTAGCGGGGGCACAGATACGCAGTATTTT.

This chain joins TRBV7-3 and TRBJ2-3; 7 bases map to TRBD1. V trimming: 5 bases; J trimming: 4 bases; junction bases outside the gene matches: 6. The germline V gene encodes CDR1 SGHTA and CDR2 FQGTGA. The CDR3 contains 14 residues. The CDR3 DNA reads TGTGCCAGCAGCCGGACAGGTTCGGCAGATACGCAGTATTTT. Protein: CASSRTGSADTQYF.

This sequence joins TRBV15 and TRBJ2-5, with 9 positions matching TRBD1. The V gene's germline CDR1 is LNHNV and CDR2 YYDKDF (reference sequence). The CDR3 spans 16 residues. V gave up 0 bases and J gave up 6 bases; unmatched junction bases: 8. CDR3 in DNA: TGTGCCACCAGCAGAGAAGACAGGGGGAAAGGGAAGACCCAGTACTTC. Translating it yields CATSREDRGKGKTQYF.

The chain uses TRBV28 and TRBJ2-1; D may be TRBD2 (5 bases). Trimming took off 10 bases at V and 3 bases at J, with 16 bases between the two ends. This CDR3 is 14 amino acids long. The germline CDR1 and CDR2 sequences are MDHEN and SYDVKM. The CDR3 region is CATQRGFFYNEQFF. The CDR3 nucleotides are TGTGCCACACAACGGGGTTTTTTCTACAATGAGCAGTTCTTC.

The chain uses TRBV20-1 and TRBJ2-7; possibly TRBD2 for D (6 bases). The CDR3 covers 10 residues. Trimming removed 8 bases from V and 4 bases from J, with 9 bases in between. Germline CDR1 DFQATT, CDR2 SNEGSKA (reference sequence). The CDR3 DNA is TGCAGTTCCGGGGGTTACGAGCAGTACTTC. Encoded protein: CSSGGYEQYF.

This clonotype has only a few counts. This chain links TRBV11-2 with TRBJ2-6; D is uncertain. The length of the CDR3 is 17 residues. V was pared by 5 bases and J by 1 base, with 15 bases between. The germline V gene encodes CDR1 SGHAT and CDR2 FQNNGV. The CDR3 reads CASSPREPKSGANVLTF. The CDR3 DNA reads TGTGCCAGCAGCCCCCGCGAGCCTAAATCTGGGGCCAACGTCCTGACTTTC.

The genes are TRBV12-3 or TRBV12-4 and TRBJ2-2, with 7 nucleotides matching TRBD2. CDR3 length: 17 residues. Losses at the gene ends were 2 bases for V and 6 bases for J; bases not matched to a gene: 12. Here the CDR3 reads CASSLMGSGRVPGELFF. The CDR3 bases are TGTGCCAGCAGTTTAATGGGTAGCGGGCGCGTGCCCGGGGAGCTGTTTTTT.

The V gene is TRBV20-1, the J gene TRBJ2-1, with TRBD2 matching 7 bases. This CDR3 has 14 amino acids. V lost 2 bases, J lost 5 bases, and 6 bases stayed unmatched. Germline-derived CDR1 and CDR2 are DFQATT and SNEGSKA (reference sequence). CDR3 residues: CSARQILAHNEQFF. CDR3 in DNA: TGCAGTGCTAGACAAATACTAGCGCACAATGAGCAGTTCTTC.

In this sample, this clonotype turned up a few times. The rearrangement uses TRBV15 and TRBJ2-1, with 9 bases fitting TRBD2. CDR3 size: 16 residues. V was pared by 2 bases and J by 2 bases, with 4 bases of the junction left unmatched. In germline, CDR1 is LNHNV, CDR2 YYDKDF (reference sequence). CDR3 nucleotide sequence: TGTGCCACCAGCAGACGTCCTAGCGGGACCTACAATGAGCAGTTCTTC. Translating gives CATSRRPSGTYNEQFF.

V is TRBV27 and J is TRBJ2-1; a possible D gene is TRBD2 (6 bases). Germline V gene lookup returns CDR1 MNHEY and CDR2 SMNVEV (reference sequence). Between the trimmed V and J ends, which lost 3 bases and 8 bases, there was a span of 8 bases. This CDR3 spans 12 amino acids. The CDR3 DNA is TGTGCCAGCAGTTTCGTAGCGGATGAGCAGTTCTTC. This encodes CASSFVADEQFF.

This chain links TRBV7-3 with TRBJ2-7, with D possibly called TRBD1 or TRBD2 (6 bases each). CDR3 size: 15 residues. Deletions cut 5 bases from V and 2 bases from J, with 16 bases between. CDR1 and CDR2 (germline): SGHTA, FQGTGA. This CDR3 reads CASSLLGGLPYEQYF. Written as DNA, the CDR3 is TGTGCCAGCAGCCTTTTAGGGGGGCTCCCCTACGAGCAGTACTTC.